This T cell receptor (beta chain) was documented in a study of shared clonotypes between healthy human individuals. Everyone who donated was a Caucasian adult who lived in Nashville, Tennessee. Only in-frame clones appear in the TCRdb table, and some are missing; sequencing was by immunoSEQ multiplex PCR. The sample comprises about 530,000 clones, 75% to 80% of which are singletons, and under 15% rests with the top ten. General study results and limits: Limited genetic and exposure-history diversity came from having few donors.

This clone was counted once. Antigen: not known. Germline V lookup: CDR1 MNHEY, CDR2 SVGAGI. The CDR3 totals 15 residues. The V end was cut by 6 bases, the J end by 2 bases, with 15 bases between. The chain combines TRBV6-5 with TRBJ2-3; D uncertain. Sequenced: PBMCs. The receptor was isolated from a woman aged 40 to 50 in good health. Some clones in this sample may be carry-over from other donors' samples. DNA for the CDR3: TGTGCCAGCAGATCCGAAAGACATTACACAGATACGCAGTATTTT. It yields the protein CASRSERHYTDTQYF.